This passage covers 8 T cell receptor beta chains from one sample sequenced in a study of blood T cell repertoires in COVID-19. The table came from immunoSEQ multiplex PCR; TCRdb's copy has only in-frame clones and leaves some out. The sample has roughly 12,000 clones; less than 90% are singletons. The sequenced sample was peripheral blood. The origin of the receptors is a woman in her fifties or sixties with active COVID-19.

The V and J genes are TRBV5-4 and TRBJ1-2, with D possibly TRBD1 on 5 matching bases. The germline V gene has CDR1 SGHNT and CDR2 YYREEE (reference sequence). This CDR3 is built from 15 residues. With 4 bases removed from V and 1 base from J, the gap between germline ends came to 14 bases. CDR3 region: CASSTRTGGNYGYTF. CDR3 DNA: TGTGCCAGCAGCACCCGGACGGGGGGTAACTATGGCTACACCTTC.

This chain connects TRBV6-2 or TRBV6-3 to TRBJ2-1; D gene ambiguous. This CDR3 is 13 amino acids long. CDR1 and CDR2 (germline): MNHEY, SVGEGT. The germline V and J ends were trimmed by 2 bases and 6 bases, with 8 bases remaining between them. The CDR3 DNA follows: TGTGCCAGCAGTTACACGGTCACCAATGAGCAGTTCTTC. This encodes CASSYTVTNEQFF.

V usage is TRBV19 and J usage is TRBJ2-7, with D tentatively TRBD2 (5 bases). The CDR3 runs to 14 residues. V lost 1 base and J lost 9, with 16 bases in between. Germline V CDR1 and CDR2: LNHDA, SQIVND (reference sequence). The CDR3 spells CASSIGPETGLQYF. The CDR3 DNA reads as TGTGCCAGTAGTATAGGTCCCGAGACGGGGTTGCAGTACTTC.

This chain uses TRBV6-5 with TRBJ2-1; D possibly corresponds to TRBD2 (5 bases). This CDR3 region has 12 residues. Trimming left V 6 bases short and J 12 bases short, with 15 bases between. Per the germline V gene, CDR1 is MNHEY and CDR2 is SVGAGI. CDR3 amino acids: CASSFEGDRQFF. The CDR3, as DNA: TGTGCCAGCAGCTTTGAGGGAGATCGGCAGTTCTTC.

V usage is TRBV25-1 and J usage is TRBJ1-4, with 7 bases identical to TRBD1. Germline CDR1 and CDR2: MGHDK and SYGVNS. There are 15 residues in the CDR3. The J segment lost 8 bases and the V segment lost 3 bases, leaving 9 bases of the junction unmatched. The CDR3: CASSDSTTGWEKLFF. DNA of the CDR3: TGTGCCAGCAGTGATTCTACGACAGGGTGGGAAAAACTGTTTTTT.

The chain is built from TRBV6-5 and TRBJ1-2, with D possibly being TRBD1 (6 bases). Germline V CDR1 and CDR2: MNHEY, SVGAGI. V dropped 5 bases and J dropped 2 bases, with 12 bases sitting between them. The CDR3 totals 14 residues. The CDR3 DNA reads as TGTGCCAGCAGTATAACAGGGACCAACTATGGCTACACCTTC. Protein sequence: CASSITGTNYGYTF.

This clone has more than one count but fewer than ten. CDR3 coding DNA: TGTGCCAGCAGCTTGGATCTGCGCTTGGCAGAGGGGACCCAGTACTTC. It translates to CASSLDLRLAEGTQYF. The gene calls are TRBV5-6 and TRBJ2-5; TRBD2 might be the D (5 bases). The germline gives CDR1 SGHDT, CDR2 YYEEEE. Trimming took 0 bases from V and 7 from J, leaving 19 bases between them. The CDR3 totals 16 residues.

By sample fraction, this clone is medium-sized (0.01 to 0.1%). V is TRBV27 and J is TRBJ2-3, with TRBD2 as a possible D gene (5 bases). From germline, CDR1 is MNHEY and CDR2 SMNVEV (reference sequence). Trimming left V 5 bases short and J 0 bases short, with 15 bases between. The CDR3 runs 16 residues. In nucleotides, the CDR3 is TGTGCCAGCAGTCCAACTAGTCAACCAAGCACAGATACGCAGTATTTT. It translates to CASSPTSQPSTDTQYF.